These 2 T cell receptor beta chains were all obtained from the same sample, sequenced in a study of ipilimumab plus nivolumab after autologous stem cell transplantation (dated by TCRdb to 2020 to 2023). The library was obtained by the immunoSEQ multiplex PCR assay. The immuneACCESS repertoire file appears here via TCRdb, limited to in-frame rearrangements. These files lack a portion of the clones; in checked studies, under half of the deficit traces to unresolved V genes, and the cause of the others is not known. The sample table records fewer than 85,000 clones; about 83% of these occur just once. The ten largest clonotypes hold roughly 2% of the sample. The material was PBMCs, obtained in a trial of ipilimumab plus nivolumab as post-transplant consolidation. Source of these receptors: a male donor with diffuse large B-cell lymphoma.

V is TRBV13 and J is TRBJ2-3; 9 bases align to TRBD2. CDR1 is PRHDT, CDR2 FYEKMQ, per germline (reference sequence). The ends lost 2 bases at V and 4 bases at J; junction bases unmatched: 10. This CDR3 is 17 amino acids long. The CDR3 sequence is CASSLTPGLALADTQYF. In DNA form, the CDR3 reads TGTGCCAGCAGCTTAACTCCGGGACTAGCCCTGGCAGATACGCAGTATTTT.

The chain carries TRBV18 and TRBJ2-7; TRBD1 matches 9 bases. V shed 6 bases, J shed 7 bases, and the junction held 10 bases outside the gene matches. The length of the CDR3 is 14 residues. Germline-derived CDR1 and CDR2 are KGHSH and LQKENI. The CDR3 sequence: CASSPRTGEVEQYF. The CDR3 DNA reads as TGTGCCAGCTCCCCGAGGACAGGGGAGGTAGAGCAGTACTTC.